The 24 T cell receptor beta chains presented below share a single source sample, sequenced in a study of CD4 T cells in relation to SARS-CoV-2 and coronaviruses. The antigens for these receptors are not known. Clones were read by immunoSEQ multiplex PCR, and TCRdb kept only the in-frame ones, dropping some. Found here are about 20,000 clones, roughly 66% of them singletons; the top ten hold approximately 10%. Unexposed donor CD4+ T cells date from 2011-2018, before the COVID-19 pandemic. The cells were cultured for 10 days before CD4+ T cells were isolated. Sample: CD4+ T cells from PBMCs, cultured in vitro. These receptors originate from a human donor in good health.

The CDR3 loop reads CASSSQAGGSTDTQYF. The CDR3 DNA reads as TGTGCCAGCAGCTCTCAAGCGGGGGGGAGCACAGATACGCAGTATTTT. The gene calls are TRBV7-2 and TRBJ2-3; TRBD2 matches at 10 bases. The CDR3 totals 16 residues. CDR1 SGHTA and CDR2 FQGNSA come from the germline V gene. J was trimmed by 0 bases and V by 4 bases; bases with no gene match: 4.

This clone was found a few times. The J gene is TRBJ2-1, the V gene TRBV18; 13 bases map to TRBD2. The CDR3 contains 16 residues. Germline-derived CDR1 and CDR2 are KGHSH and LQKENI. The trim removed 3 bases at V and 8 bases at J, leaving 7 bases unmatched. DNA of the CDR3: TGTGCCAGCTCACCTCGGACTAGCGGGGGTCGGGATGAGCAGTTCTTC. This gives the protein CASSPRTSGGRDEQFF.

The chain carries TRBV5-1 and TRBJ1-3, with D possibly matching TRBD1 (6 bases). Trimming pared 3 bases from V and 2 bases from J, leaving 12 bases between. This CDR3 comprises 15 residues. From germline, CDR1 is SGHRS and CDR2 YFSETQ. The CDR3 spells CASSSGRGPGNTIYF. CDR3 in DNA: TGCGCCAGCAGCTCGGGCAGGGGACCTGGAAACACCATATATTTT. The full variable domain, rest sourced from reference TRBV5-1 and TRBJ1-3, is KAGVTQTPRYLIKTRGQQVTLSCSPISGHRSVSWYQQTPGQGLQFLFEYFSETQRNKGNFPGRFSGRQFSNSRSEMNVSTLELGDSALYLCASSSGRGPGNTIYFGEGSWLTVV.

This clone was seen more than once but under ten times. The chain recombines TRBV2 with TRBJ2-5, with 8 bases lining up with TRBD1. The CDR3 sequence is 14 residues long. Trimming at V came to 5 bases and at J to 4 bases, leaving 6 bases not matched to a gene. Germline assignment: CDR1 SNHLY and CDR2 FYNNEI. The CDR3 coding sequence is TGTGCCAGCAGTCGGGACAGGCGAGGAGAGACCCAGTACTTC. Protein: CASSRDRRGETQYF.

This sequence joins TRBV15 and TRBJ1-5; D is perhaps TRBD1 (6 bases). The CDR3 loop spans 17 amino acids. Germline assignment: CDR1 LNHNV and CDR2 YYDKDF (reference sequence). V was shortened by 7 bases and J by 9 bases, with 28 bases between the two germline ends. CDR3 region: CATIKKRGASYHRPQHF. The CDR3 DNA reads TGTGCCACCATCAAAAAAAGGGGGGCTTCCTACCACCGGCCCCAGCATTTT.

The J gene is TRBJ2-1, the V gene TRBV5-1; 11 bases line up with TRBD2. This CDR3 has 15 residues. V was clipped by 0 bases and J by 8 bases; unmatched bases: 4. Germline V gene lookup returns CDR1 SGHRS and CDR2 YFSETQ. CDR3 nucleotides: TGCGCCAGCAGCTTGGTAACTAGCGGGAGCCATGAGCAGTTCTTC. Amino acids: CASSLVTSGSHEQFF.

This clone was observed a handful of times. The chain combines TRBV9 with TRBJ1-3; a weak D match, TRBD1 (6 bases). The CDR3 spans 15 residues. V lost 4 bases, J lost 8 bases, and 19 bases lay in between. Germline values: CDR1 SGDLS, CDR2 YYNGEE. CDR3 amino acids: CASSPRVGASDTIYF. The CDR3 DNA sequence: TGTGCCAGCAGCCCTCGGGTGGGGGCCTCGGACACCATATATTTT. Looking up the rest from reference TRBV9 and TRBJ1-3 gives the full variable domain: DSGVTQTPKHLITATGQRVTLRCSPRSGDLSVYWYQQSLDQGLQFLIQYYNGEERAKGNILERFSAQQFPDLHSELNLSSLELGDSALYFCASSPRVGASDTIYFGEGSWLTVV.

This clone was seen a few times. This sequence joins TRBV7-6 and TRBJ2-1; D not resolved. Between the trimmed V and J ends, which lost 0 bases and 1 base, there was a span of 13 bases. Germline values: CDR1 SGHVS, CDR2 FNYEAQ. The CDR3 is 17 residues long. CDR3 residues: CASSLAWRPPSYNEQFF. The DNA for the CDR3 is TGTGCCAGCAGCTTAGCGTGGCGACCACCTTCCTACAATGAGCAGTTCTTC. Variable domain in full (rest from reference TRBV7-6 and TRBJ2-1): GAGVSQSPRYKVTKRGQDVALRCDPISGHVSLYWYRQALGQGPEFLTYFNYEAQQDKSGLPNDRFSAERPEGSISTLTIQRTEQRDSAMYRCASSLAWRPPSYNEQFFGPGTRLTVL.

This chain connects TRBV10-2 to TRBJ2-3; 12 bases map to TRBD2. The CDR3 is made up of 18 amino acids. The V and J ends lost 7 bases and 1 base, in that order; junction bases with no gene match: 12. Germline CDR1 is WSHSY and CDR2 is SAAADI. CDR3 protein: CASIRGLAGGRGTDTQYF. CDR3 DNA: TGCGCCAGCATACGGGGTCTAGCGGGGGGGCGCGGCACAGATACGCAGTATTTT.

The V call is TRBV19, the J call TRBJ2-7; D not resolved. Germline CDR1 is LNHDA and CDR2 is SQIVND (reference sequence). The V end lost 9 bases, the J end lost 7 bases, and 13 bases lay between the germline ends. This CDR3 comprises 11 residues. The CDR3 loop reads CASFPRTEQYF. CDR3 in DNA: TGTGCCAGCTTTCCCCGCACAGAGCAGTACTTC.

The chain couples TRBV12-3 or TRBV12-4 to TRBJ1-2, with D unresolved. This CDR3 has 13 residues. Trimming pared 2 bases from V and 1 base from J, leaving 5 bases between. The CDR3 DNA reads as TGTGCCAGCAGTTTATCGAATAACTATGGCTACACCTTC. The encoded protein is CASSLSNNYGYTF.

The V and J genes are TRBV4-3 and TRBJ2-1; maybe TRBD2 (6 bases). Germline loops: CDR1 LGHNA, CDR2 YSLEER. The CDR3 spans 15 residues. The V end lost 2 bases, the J end lost 9 bases, and 17 bases lay between the germline ends. CDR3 amino acids: CASSQSSGRISEQFF. The DNA of the CDR3 is TGCGCCAGCAGCCAATCTTCCGGGAGAATAAGTGAGCAGTTCTTC.

The chain has TRBV2 and TRBJ1-5, with D possibly TRBD1 on 5 matching bases. Deletions cut 8 bases from V and 7 bases from J, with 15 bases between. Germline V lookup: CDR1 SNHLY, CDR2 FYNNEI. The CDR3 totals 13 residues. For the CDR3, the DNA is TGTGCCAGCGGTGGGACGGCTAGGCAGCCCCAGCATTTT. This sequence encodes CASGGTARQPQHF.

This clone occurred a few times. The chain has TRBV12-3 or TRBV12-4 and TRBJ1-2, with D possibly matching TRBD1 (5 bases). This CDR3 is 11 amino acids long. The V and J ends lost 6 bases and 5 bases respectively, with 7 bases between them. CDR3: CASRAGYGYTF. CDR3 DNA: TGTGCCAGCAGAGCAGGGTATGGCTACACCTTC.

The rearrangement joins TRBV7-6 to TRBJ2-7; 10 bases fit TRBD2. The length of the CDR3 is 15 residues. Germline V CDR1 and CDR2: SGHVS, FNYEAQ. V was pared by 4 bases and J by 8 bases, with 11 bases of the junction left unmatched. The CDR3 nucleotides are TGTGCCAGCAGCTGGACCGGGACTAGCGATTCTAAGCAGTACTTC. As protein: CASSWTGTSDSKQYF.

The chain has TRBV23-1 and TRBJ1-1; tentative D call: TRBD1 (5 bases). TRBV23-1 is sorted into the ORF group, with uncertain function. V was clipped by 6 bases and J by 3 bases, with 17 bases between them. There are 15 residues in the CDR3. The DNA for the CDR3 is TGCGCCAGCAGGGTAGGCCGGATGGGGGACACTGAAGCTTTCTTT. Translating gives CASRVGRMGDTEAFF.

The chain joins TRBV9 to TRBJ1-4; tentative D call: TRBD1 (5 bases). This CDR3 has 15 amino acids. CDR1 is SGDLS, CDR2 YYNGEE, per germline. V shed 0 bases and J shed 8 bases, with 14 bases lying between them. The DNA for the CDR3 is TGTGCCAGCAGCGTAGGTTGGGGGAGTGGGGAAAAACTGTTTTTT. Amino acids: CASSVGWGSGEKLFF.

The chain links TRBV19 to TRBJ2-3, with 10 bases lining up with TRBD2. With V trimmed by 5 bases and J by 0 bases, 11 bases remained unmatched. CDR3 size: 18 residues. Per the germline V gene, CDR1 is LNHDA and CDR2 is SQIVND (reference sequence). CDR3 in amino acids: CASSGGLAGAPSTDTQYF. CDR3 in DNA: TGTGCCAGTAGTGGAGGGCTAGCGGGGGCCCCGAGCACAGATACGCAGTATTTT.

The table lists this clone with a count of one. The V call is TRBV28, the J call TRBJ1-3; 9 bases fit TRBD1. The CDR3 contains 16 residues. V lost 5 bases to trimming and J lost 5 bases; unmatched junction nucleotides: 10. In germline, CDR1 is MDHEN, CDR2 SYDVKM. CDR3 in amino acids: CASSPPGQGFRNTIYF. The CDR3 DNA reads TGTGCCAGCAGTCCCCCGGGACAGGGATTTAGAAACACCATATATTTT.

The J gene is TRBJ2-5, the V gene TRBV7-2, with 7 bases fitting TRBD1. The CDR3 has 12 residues. The germline CDR1 and CDR2 sequences are SGHTA and FQGNSA. V lost 4 bases to trimming and J lost 9 bases; unmatched junction nucleotides: 5. The CDR3 coding sequence is TGTGCCAGCAGCTCAGTCGACAGGGCCCAGTACTTC. Its protein product is CASSSVDRAQYF.

The CDR3 loop is CSAESSSIYGYTF. The CDR3, as DNA: TGCAGCGCGGAGTCGTCCAGTATCTATGGCTACACCTTC. The chain links TRBV29-1 to TRBJ1-2; unclear D gene. This CDR3 is built from 13 residues. Germline V CDR1 and CDR2: SQVTM, ANQGSEA. Trimming shortened V by 7 bases and J by 4 bases, and 16 bases separated the two germline ends.

The chain recombines TRBV5-1 with TRBJ1-4; 7 positions match TRBD1. Losses at the gene ends were 3 bases for V and 7 bases for J; bases not matched to a gene: 9. This CDR3 is 15 amino acids long. Germline assignment: CDR1 SGHRS and CDR2 YFSETQ. The CDR3 DNA is TGCGCCAGCAGCTCCACAGGGGATCAGGGTGAAAAACTGTTTTTT. Translated, it gives CASSSTGDQGEKLFF.

The genes are TRBV10-1 and TRBJ2-5; D call uncertain. Per the germline V gene, CDR1 is WNHNN and CDR2 is SYGVQD (reference sequence). The CDR3 extends over 13 amino acids. V lost 8 bases, J lost 7 bases, and 17 bases lay in between. CDR3: CASSLEVLGTQYF. For the CDR3, the DNA is TGCGCCAGCTCCCTTGAGGTACTTGGGACCCAGTACTTC.

The CDR3 region is CASSLDRGNQPQHF. Here the CDR3 DNA reads TGTGCCAGCAGCCTCGACAGGGGCAATCAGCCCCAGCATTTT. This sequence joins TRBV6-2 or TRBV6-3 and TRBJ1-5; TRBD1 agrees at 7 bases. CDR1 MNHEY and CDR2 SVGEGT come from the germline V gene. The CDR3 sequence is 14 residues long. V was pared by 6 bases and J by 2 bases, with 4 bases of the junction left unmatched.